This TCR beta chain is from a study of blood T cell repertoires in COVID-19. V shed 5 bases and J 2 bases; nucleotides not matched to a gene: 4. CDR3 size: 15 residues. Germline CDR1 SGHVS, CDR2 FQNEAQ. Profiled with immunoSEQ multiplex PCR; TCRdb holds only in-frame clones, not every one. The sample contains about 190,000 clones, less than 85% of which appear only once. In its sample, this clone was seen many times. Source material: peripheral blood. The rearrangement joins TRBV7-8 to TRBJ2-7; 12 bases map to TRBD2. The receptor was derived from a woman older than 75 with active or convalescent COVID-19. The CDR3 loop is CASSVRTSGTYEQYF. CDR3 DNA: TGTGCCAGCAGCGTTCGGACTAGCGGGACCTACGAGCAGTACTTC.